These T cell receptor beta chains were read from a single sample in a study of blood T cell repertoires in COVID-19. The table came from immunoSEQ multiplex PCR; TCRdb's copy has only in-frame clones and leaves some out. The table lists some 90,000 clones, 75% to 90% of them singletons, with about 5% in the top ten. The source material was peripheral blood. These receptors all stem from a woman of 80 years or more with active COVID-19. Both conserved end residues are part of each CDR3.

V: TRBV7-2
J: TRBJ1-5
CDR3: CASSIQGEPQHF

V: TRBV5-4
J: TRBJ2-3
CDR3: CASRRDSLGGNTQYF

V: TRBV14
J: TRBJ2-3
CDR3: CASSIRPITGPVEKSTDTQYF

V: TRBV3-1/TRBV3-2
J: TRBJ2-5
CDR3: CASSPGTSGAETQYF

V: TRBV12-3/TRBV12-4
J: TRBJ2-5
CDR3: CASSVAGGETQYF

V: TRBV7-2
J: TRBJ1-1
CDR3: CASSSQGANTKAFF

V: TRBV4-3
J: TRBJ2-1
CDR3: CASSQAGLAGLPHEQFF

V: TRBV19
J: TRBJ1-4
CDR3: CATSRGQATNEKLFF

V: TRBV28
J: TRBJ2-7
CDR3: CASERDRPYEQYF

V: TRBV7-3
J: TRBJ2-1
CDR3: CASSLSRETYNEQFF

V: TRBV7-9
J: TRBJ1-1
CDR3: CASSLLTGITEAFF

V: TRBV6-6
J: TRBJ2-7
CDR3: CASLGAGGIGEQYF

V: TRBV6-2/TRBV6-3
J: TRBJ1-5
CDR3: CASSLLPINQPQHF

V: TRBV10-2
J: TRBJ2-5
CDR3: CASSGLFISTGGRETQYF

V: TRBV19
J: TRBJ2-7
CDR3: CASSIVGQGLYEQYF

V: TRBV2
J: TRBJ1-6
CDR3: CASRGQIRYNSPLHF

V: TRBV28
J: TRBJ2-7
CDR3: CASSLTGGSSYEQYF

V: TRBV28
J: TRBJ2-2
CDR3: CATSSQVPGELFF

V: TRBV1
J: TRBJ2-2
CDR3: CTSSQRLAENTGELFF

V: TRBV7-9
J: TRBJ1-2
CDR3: CASSLEGASSGYTF

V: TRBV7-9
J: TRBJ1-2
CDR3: CASSSSIGGYTF

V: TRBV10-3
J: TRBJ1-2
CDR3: CAISVGVWDGYTF

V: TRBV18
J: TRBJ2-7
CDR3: CASSPPSQASYEQYF